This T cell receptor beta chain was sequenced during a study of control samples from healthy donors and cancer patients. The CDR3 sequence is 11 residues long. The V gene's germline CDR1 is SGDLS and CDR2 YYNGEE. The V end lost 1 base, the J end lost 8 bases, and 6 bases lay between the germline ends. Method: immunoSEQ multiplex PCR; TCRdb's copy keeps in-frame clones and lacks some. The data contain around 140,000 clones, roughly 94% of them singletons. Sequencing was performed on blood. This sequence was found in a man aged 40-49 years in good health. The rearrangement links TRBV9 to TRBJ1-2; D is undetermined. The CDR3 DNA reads TGTGCCAGCAGCGTACCGGGGGGCTACACCTTC. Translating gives CASSVPGGYTF.